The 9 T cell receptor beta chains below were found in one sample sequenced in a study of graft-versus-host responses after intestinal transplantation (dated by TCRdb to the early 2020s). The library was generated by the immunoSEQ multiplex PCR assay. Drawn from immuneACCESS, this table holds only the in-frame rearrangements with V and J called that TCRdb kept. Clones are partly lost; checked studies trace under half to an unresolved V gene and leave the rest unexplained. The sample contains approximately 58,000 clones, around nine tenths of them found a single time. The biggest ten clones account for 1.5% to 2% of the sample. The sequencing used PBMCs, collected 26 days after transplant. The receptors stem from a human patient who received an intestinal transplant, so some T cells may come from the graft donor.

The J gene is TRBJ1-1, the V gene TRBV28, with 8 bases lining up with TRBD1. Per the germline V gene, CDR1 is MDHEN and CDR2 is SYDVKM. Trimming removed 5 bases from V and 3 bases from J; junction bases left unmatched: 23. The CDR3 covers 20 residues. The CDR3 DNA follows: TGTGCCAGCAGTCCATTTATTGTCGGACAGGGCACTAGGTTGGACACTGAAGCTTTCTTT. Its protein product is CASSPFIVGQGTRLDTEAFF.

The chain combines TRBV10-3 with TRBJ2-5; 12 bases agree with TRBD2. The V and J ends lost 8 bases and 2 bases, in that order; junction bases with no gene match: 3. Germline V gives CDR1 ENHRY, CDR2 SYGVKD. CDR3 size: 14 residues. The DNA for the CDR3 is TGTGCCATCTCAGGACTAGCGGGACAAGAGACCCAGTACTTC. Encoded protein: CAISGLAGQETQYF.

The CDR3 sequence: CASSPPLAGGQNEQFF. The CDR3 nucleotides read TGCGCCAGCAGCCCACCACTAGCGGGGGGTCAAAATGAGCAGTTCTTC. The rearrangement joins TRBV5-1 to TRBJ2-1; TRBD2 matches at 12 bases. The germline CDR1 and CDR2 sequences are SGHRS and YFSETQ. Trimming removed 4 bases from V and 7 bases from J; junction bases left unmatched: 9. The CDR3 covers 16 residues.

The CDR3: CASSLGGGPKTGELFF. The CDR3 DNA sequence: TGTGCCAGCAGTTTGGGCGGGGGGCCCAAAACCGGGGAGCTGTTTTTT. The rearrangement uses TRBV28 and TRBJ2-2; 8 nucleotides match TRBD2. The V and J ends lost 3 bases and 5 bases, in that order; junction bases with no gene match: 8. Germline CDR1 reads MDHEN; CDR2 reads SYDVKM. The CDR3 has 16 residues.

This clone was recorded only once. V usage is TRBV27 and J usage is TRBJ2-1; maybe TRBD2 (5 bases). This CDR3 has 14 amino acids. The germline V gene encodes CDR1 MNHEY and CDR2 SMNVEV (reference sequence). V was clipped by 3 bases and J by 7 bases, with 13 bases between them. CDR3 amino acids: CASSFRLSGNEQFF. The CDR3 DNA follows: TGTGCCAGCAGTTTTAGACTCTCGGGGAATGAGCAGTTCTTC.

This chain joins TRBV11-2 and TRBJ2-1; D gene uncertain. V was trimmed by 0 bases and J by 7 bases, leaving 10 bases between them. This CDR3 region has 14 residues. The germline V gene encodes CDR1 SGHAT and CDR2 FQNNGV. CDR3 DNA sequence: TGTGCCAGCAGCTTAGAGGCTTATCCGAATGAGCAGTTCTTC. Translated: CASSLEAYPNEQFF.

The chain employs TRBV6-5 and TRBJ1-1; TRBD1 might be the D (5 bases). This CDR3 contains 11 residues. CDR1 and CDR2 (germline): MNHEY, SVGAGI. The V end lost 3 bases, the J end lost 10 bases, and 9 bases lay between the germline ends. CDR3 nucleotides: TGTGCCAGCAGTTATTCGGGGGGAGCTTTCTTT. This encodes CASSYSGGAFF.

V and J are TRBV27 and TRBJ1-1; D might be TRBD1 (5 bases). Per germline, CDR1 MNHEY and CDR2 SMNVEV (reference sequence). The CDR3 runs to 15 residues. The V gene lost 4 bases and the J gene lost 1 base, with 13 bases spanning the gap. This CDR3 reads CASSSLDSANTEAFF. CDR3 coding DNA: TGTGCCAGCAGTTCGCTAGACAGTGCGAACACTGAAGCTTTCTTT.

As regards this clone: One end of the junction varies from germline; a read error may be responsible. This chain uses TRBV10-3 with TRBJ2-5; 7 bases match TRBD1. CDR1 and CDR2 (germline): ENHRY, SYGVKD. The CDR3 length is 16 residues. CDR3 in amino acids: CAIRESLGDSEETQYF. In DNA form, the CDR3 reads TGTGCCATCAGGGAGTCGCTCGGGGACAGCGAAGAGACCCAGTACTTC.